This T cell receptor beta chain was recorded in a study of blood T cell repertoires in COVID-19. Study at large: Italy, Spain and the United States were the sources of the convalescent and acute COVID-19 samples.

V trimming: 4 bases; J trimming: 3 bases; junction bases outside the gene matches: 2. The CDR3 contains 13 residues. The V gene's germline CDR1 is LGHDT and CDR2 YNNKEL (reference sequence). In the source study's methods: Amplification from reference gene primers served as the basis for estimated nucleated cell counts. Clones were sequenced by immunoSEQ multiplex PCR, and TCRdb holds only the in-frame ones, with some missing. V and J calls and clone size follow that table, whereas D and trimming were derived from the DNA. Here the sample spans some 200,000 clones, about 85% being singletons. Sequencing input: peripheral blood. V and J are TRBV3-1 (or the pseudogene TRBV3-2) and TRBJ1-2; 7 bases map to TRBD1. This receptor was taken from an elderly woman with acute or convalescent COVID-19. The CDR3 coding sequence is TGTGCCAGCAGCCCCGGACAGGACTATGGCTACACCTTC. Its translation: CASSPGQDYGYTF.